This T cell receptor beta chain was recovered during a study of CD8+ T cells in alopecia areata. cDNA prepared by RNA extraction and subsequent reverse transcription served as the template for sequencing. Data came from immunoSEQ multiplex PCR; TCRdb stores just in-frame clones and leaves some out. The sample gives some 190,000 clones, around 65% of which show up once; more than 1% is in the top ten. Treatment indicated: oral pan-JAK inhibitor, 5-10 mg twice daily. V gave up 0 bases and J gave up 8 bases, with 11 bases separating them. The CDR3 totals 13 residues. Germline CDR1 is SGHRS and CDR2 is YFSETQ.

This sequence was found in a human donor with alopecia areata. Sequencing was performed on CD4+ T cells sorted from blood, taken at roughly week 45, from a patient treated with tofacitinib. This chain links TRBV5-1 with TRBJ1-2; D unclear. This CDR3 reads CASSLAGSAGYTF. CDR3 bases: TGCGCCAGCAGCTTGGCCGGGTCTGCGGGCTACACCTTC. The whole variable domain, filled in from reference TRBV5-1 and TRBJ1-2, reads KAGVTQTPRYLIKTRGQQVTLSCSPISGHRSVSWYQQTPGQGLQFLFEYFSETQRNKGNFPGRFSGRQFSNSRSEMNVSTLELGDSALYLCASSLAGSAGYTFGSGTRLTVV.